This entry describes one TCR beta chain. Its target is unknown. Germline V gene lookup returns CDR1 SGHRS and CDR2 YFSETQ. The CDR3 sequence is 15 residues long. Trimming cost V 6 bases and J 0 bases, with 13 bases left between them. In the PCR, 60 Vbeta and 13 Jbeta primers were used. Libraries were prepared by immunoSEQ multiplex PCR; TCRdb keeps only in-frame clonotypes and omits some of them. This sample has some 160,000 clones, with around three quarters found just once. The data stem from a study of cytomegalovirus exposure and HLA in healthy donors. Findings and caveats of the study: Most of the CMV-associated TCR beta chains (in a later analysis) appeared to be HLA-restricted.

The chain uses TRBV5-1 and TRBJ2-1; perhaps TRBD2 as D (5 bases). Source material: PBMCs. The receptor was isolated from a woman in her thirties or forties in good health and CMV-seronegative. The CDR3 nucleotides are TGCGCCAGCACCCCGGGAACAGACTCCTACAATGAGCAGTTCTTC. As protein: CASTPGTDSYNEQFF.